The next 18 T cell receptor beta chains were all read from a single sample in a study of a mutant IDH1 vaccine in newly diagnosed glioma. Clones were sequenced by immunoSEQ multiplex PCR, and TCRdb holds only the in-frame ones, with some missing. The sample has 52,000 or so clones; about three quarters are singletons. No antigen has been assigned to these receptors. Time point described: week 23, last vaccination. Vaccine doses each comprised 300 ug of mutant IDH1 20-mer peptide, with topical imiquimod. The specimen was PBMCs, collected from a glioma patient whose treatment included an IDH1 peptide vaccine. The receptors here all came from a woman between 40 and 50 years old with glioma. Some clones in this sample may be carry-over from other donors' samples.

V usage is TRBV27 and J usage is TRBJ2-1; the D gene is possibly TRBD1 (6 bases). This CDR3 has 15 amino acids. CDR1 MNHEY and CDR2 SMNVEV come from the germline V gene (reference sequence). V was trimmed by 6 bases and J by 3 bases, leaving 15 bases between them. CDR3 nucleotides: TGTGCCAGCAGCCATACCCCGGACAGCTACAATGAGCAGTTCTTC. Translated, it gives CASSHTPDSYNEQFF.

The rearrangement joins TRBV5-8 to TRBJ1-5, with 7 bases fitting TRBD1. After removal of 0 bases from V and 8 bases from J, the junction contained 8 bases not matched to a gene. The germline V gene encodes CDR1 SGHTS and CDR2 YDEGEE. The CDR3 sequence is 15 residues long. DNA of the CDR3: TGTGCCAGCAGCTTGGGACAGGGCGTAGACGAGCCCCAGCATTTT. Encoded protein: CASSLGQGVDEPQHF.

Comment on this clone: At one of its ends the junction is not consistent with the germline gene, which may arise from a read error. The V and J genes are TRBV18 and TRBJ2-2; no firm D call. This CDR3 region has 13 residues. CDR1 and CDR2 from the germline V gene are KGHSH and LQKENI. CDR3 bases: TGTGCCACCGTCACCTCGAACCCCGGGGAGCTGTTTTTT. Residues: CATVTSNPGELFF.

The chain couples TRBV18 to TRBJ2-3, with D unresolved. V gave up 4 bases and J gave up 6 bases, with 26 bases separating them. The germline CDR1 and CDR2 sequences are KGHSH and LQKENI. The CDR3 contains 18 residues. CDR3 nucleotide sequence: TGTGCCAGCTCACTCAATTCAATTGGGCCGAAGCTGATTGATACGCAGTATTTT. It encodes CASSLNSIGPKLIDTQYF.

The V call is TRBV2, the J call TRBJ2-7, with D possibly matching TRBD2 (6 bases). The ends were cut back, 2 bases at V and 3 bases at J, with 17 bases in the middle. This CDR3 comprises 16 residues. Germline values: CDR1 SNHLY, CDR2 FYNNEI. CDR3 sequence reads: CASSEPGRDLSYEQYF. The CDR3 region has the DNA TGTGCCAGCAGTGAACCCGGACGGGACTTGAGCTACGAGCAGTACTTC.

This sequence joins TRBV5-4 and TRBJ1-3, with D perhaps TRBD1 (5 bases). The CDR3 covers 15 residues. V was clipped by 0 bases and J by 0 bases, with 7 bases between them. Germline CDR1 SGHNT, CDR2 YYREEE (reference sequence). CDR3 bases: TGTGCCAGCAGCTTGGCTGGGACCTCTGGAAACACCATATATTTT. As protein: CASSLAGTSGNTIYF. The entire variable domain, with the rest obtained from reference TRBV5-4 and TRBJ1-3, is as follows: ETGVTQSPTHLIKTRGQQVTLRCSSQSGHNTVSWYQQALGQGPQFIFQYYREEENGRGNFPPRFSGLQFPNYSSELNVNALELDDSALYLCASSLAGTSGNTIYFGEGSWLTVV.

The DNA for the CDR3 is TGTGCCAGCAGCTTAGAAGGCGGCCAACCACTGTTTTTT. Residues: CASSLEGGQPLFF. The rearrangement links TRBV7-9 to TRBJ1-4; no clear D. The germline V gene encodes CDR1 SEHNR and CDR2 FQNEAQ (reference sequence). V was trimmed by 1 base and J by 13 bases, leaving 13 bases between them. The CDR3 length is 13 residues.

V gene TRBV6-5 combines with J gene TRBJ1-2; D not certain. From germline, CDR1 is MNHEY and CDR2 SVGAGI. V shed 0 bases and J shed 2 bases, with 10 bases lying between them. CDR3 length: 15 amino acids. Here the CDR3 DNA reads TGTGCCAGCAGTTACTCGAGACGGACGAACTATGGCTACACCTTC. The encoded protein is CASSYSRRTNYGYTF.

The rearrangement links TRBV5-6 to TRBJ2-3, with 11 bases aligning to TRBD2. This CDR3 comprises 16 residues. CDR1 and CDR2 (germline): SGHDT, YYEEEE. The junction had 9 bases not matched to a gene; V was cut back by 4 bases and J by 5 bases. CDR3 nucleotide sequence: TGTGCCAGCAGCAAACTTAGCGGGGGGGCCTTAGATACGCAGTATTTT. Its protein is CASSKLSGGALDTQYF. The whole variable domain, filled in from reference TRBV5-6 and TRBJ2-3, reads DAGVTQSPTHLIKTRGQQVTLRCSPKSGHDTVSWYQQALGQGPQFIFQYYEEEERQRGNFPDRFSGHQFPNYSSELNVNALLLGDSALYLCASSKLSGGALDTQYFGPGTRLTVL.

The V gene is TRBV11-2, the J gene TRBJ2-5, with D possibly TRBD1 on 7 matching bases. The CDR3 sequence is 15 residues long. Trimming left V 1 base short and J 5 bases short, with 14 bases between. Germline V CDR1 and CDR2: SGHAT, FQNNGV. This CDR3 is CASSLGLTGRETQYF. CDR3 in DNA: TGTGCCAGCAGCTTAGGCCTGACAGGGAGGGAGACCCAGTACTTC.

The chain uses TRBV4-1 and TRBJ2-7; 8 bases map to TRBD2. V lost 6 bases, J lost 3 bases, and 7 bases stayed unmatched. CDR3 length equals 14 residues. CDR1 MGHRA and CDR2 YSYEKL come from the germline V gene. This CDR3 reads CASRSSGGGYEQYF. The CDR3 region has the DNA TGCGCCAGCAGGTCGTCCGGGGGGGGCTACGAGCAGTACTTC.

The rearrangement uses TRBV2 and TRBJ2-7; maybe TRBD2 (6 bases). V was trimmed by 6 bases and J by 2 bases, leaving 17 bases between them. Germline CDR1 is SNHLY and CDR2 is FYNNEI. This CDR3 has 15 residues. In nucleotides, the CDR3 is TGTGCCAGCAGGCCTCCAGCGGGCGCAACCTACGAGCAGTACTTC. It specifies CASRPPAGATYEQYF.

The CDR3 reads CSAVEARGNTEAFF. The DNA for the CDR3 is TGCAGCGCTGTAGAGGCTCGGGGGAACACTGAAGCTTTCTTT. The chain combines TRBV29-1 with TRBJ1-1; D remains ambiguous. The V end lost 7 bases, the J end lost 1 base, and 16 bases lay between the germline ends. CDR1 and CDR2 from the germline V gene are SQVTM and ANQGSEA. This CDR3 spans 14 amino acids.

The CDR3 loop is CASSEGGVDTEAFF. The DNA for the CDR3 is TGTGCCAGCAGTGAAGGAGGTGTGGACACTGAAGCTTTCTTT. The chain uses TRBV2 and TRBJ1-1; D uncertain. CDR3 size: 14 residues. Germline values: CDR1 SNHLY, CDR2 FYNNEI. The germline V and J ends were trimmed by 1 base and 3 bases, with 9 bases remaining between them.

V usage is TRBV20-1 and J usage is TRBJ1-1; D not certain. This CDR3 is built from 11 residues. Trimming left V 7 bases short and J 2 bases short, with 8 bases between. CDR1 and CDR2 (germline): DFQATT, SNEGSKA (reference sequence). DNA for the CDR3: TGCAGTGTTGTCCGAAACACTGAAGCTTTCTTT. It translates to CSVVRNTEAFF.

The rearrangement links TRBV7-9 to TRBJ1-1; D is undetermined. Germline V gene data show CDR1 as SEHNR and CDR2 as FQNEAQ (reference sequence). Between the trimmed V and J ends, which lost 5 bases and 1 base, there was a span of 8 bases. This CDR3 region has 13 residues. Written as DNA, the CDR3 is TGTGCCAGCAGCCTTAAAGCGAACACTGAAGCTTTCTTT. Its translation: CASSLKANTEAFF.

This clone was counted a few times. J is TRBJ1-1 and V is TRBV6-1, with a tentative D call TRBD1 (5 bases). Trimming left V 0 bases short and J 1 base short, with 6 bases between. CDR1 is MNHNS, CDR2 SASEGT, per germline. CDR3 length equals 14 residues. The CDR3 reads CASSEAQGNTEAFF. CDR3 coding DNA: TGTGCCAGCAGTGAAGCGCAGGGGAACACTGAAGCTTTCTTT.

This rearrangement joins TRBV2 to TRBJ2-1; TRBD2 matches 12 bases. Trimming removed 3 bases from V and 3 bases from J; junction bases left unmatched: 3. The CDR3 sequence is 16 residues long. CDR1 and CDR2 (germline): SNHLY, FYNNEI. CDR3 amino acids: CASSELAGGGYNEQFF. The CDR3 coding sequence is TGTGCCAGCAGTGAGCTAGCGGGGGGGGGCTACAATGAGCAGTTCTTC.